At least ten counts were recorded for the clone carrying this TCR beta chain. Its antigen is still unknown. The entry originates in a study of T cells after yellow fever vaccination. The wider study: Libraries from low-cell-number fractions were prepared with the SMART-Seq v4 Ultra Low Input RNA kit. Broader study findings: Clones from primary vaccination mostly reappeared after the booster (around 96% CD4, approximately 91% CD8).

Trimming took 8 bases from V and 6 from J, leaving 13 bases between them. Per germline, CDR1 ENHRY and CDR2 SYGVKD. The length of the CDR3 is 13 residues. TCR cDNA was made by 5'RACE template switching, adding a universal primer site and UMIs. TCRdb re-derived calls from the 5' RACE reads in MiXCR, one entry per CDR3 protein. The sample lists about 160,000 distinct CDR3 sequences; 6% to 7.5% were seen once. The sequence was collected from a man aged 18 to 35 who received the YFV17D yellow fever vaccine. This sample comprised CD4+ T cells sorted from PBMCs, obtained roughly 5 days after the first yellow fever vaccination. J is TRBJ2-2 and V is TRBV10-3; D is perhaps TRBD2 (5 bases). CDR3 in DNA: TGTGCCATCTCCGGGGAAAGAGCCGGGGAGCTGTTTTTT. It specifies CAISGERAGELFF.